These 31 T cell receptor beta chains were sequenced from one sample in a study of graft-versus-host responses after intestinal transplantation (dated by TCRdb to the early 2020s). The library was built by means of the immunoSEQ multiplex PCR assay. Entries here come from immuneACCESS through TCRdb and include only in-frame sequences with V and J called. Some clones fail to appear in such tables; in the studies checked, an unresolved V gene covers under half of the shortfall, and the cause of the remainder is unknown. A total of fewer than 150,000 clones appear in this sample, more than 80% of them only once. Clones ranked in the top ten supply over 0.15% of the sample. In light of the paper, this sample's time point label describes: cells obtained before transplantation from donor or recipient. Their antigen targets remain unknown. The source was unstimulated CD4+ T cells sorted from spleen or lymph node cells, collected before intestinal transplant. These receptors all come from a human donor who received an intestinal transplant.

CDR3: CASSMTEYNEQFF. CDR3 in DNA: TGTGCCAGCAGCATGACAGAATACAATGAGCAGTTCTTC. The chain combines TRBV7-7 with TRBJ2-1, with a possible D match to TRBD1 (5 bases). Per the germline V gene, CDR1 is SSHAT and CDR2 is FNYEAQ (reference sequence). Trimming pared 5 bases from V and 4 bases from J, leaving 9 bases between. The CDR3 is 13 amino acids.

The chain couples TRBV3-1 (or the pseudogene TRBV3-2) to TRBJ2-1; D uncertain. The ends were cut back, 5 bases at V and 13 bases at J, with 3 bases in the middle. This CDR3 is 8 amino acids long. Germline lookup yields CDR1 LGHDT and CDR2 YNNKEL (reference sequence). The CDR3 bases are TGTGCCAGCAGCTCCCAGTTCTTC. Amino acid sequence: CASSSQFF.

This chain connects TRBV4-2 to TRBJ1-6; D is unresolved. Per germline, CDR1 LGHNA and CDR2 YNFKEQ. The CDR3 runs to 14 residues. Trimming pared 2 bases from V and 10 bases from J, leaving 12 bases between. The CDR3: CASSQSISGSPLHF. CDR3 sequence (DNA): TGTGCCAGCAGCCAAAGTATTTCGGGGTCACCCCTCCACTTT.

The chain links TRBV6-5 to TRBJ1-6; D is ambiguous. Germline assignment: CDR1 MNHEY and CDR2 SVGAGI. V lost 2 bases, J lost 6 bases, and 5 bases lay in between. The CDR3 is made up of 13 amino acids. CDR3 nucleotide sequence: TGTGCCAGCAGTTACGTGATTAATTCACCCCTCCACTTT. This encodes CASSYVINSPLHF.

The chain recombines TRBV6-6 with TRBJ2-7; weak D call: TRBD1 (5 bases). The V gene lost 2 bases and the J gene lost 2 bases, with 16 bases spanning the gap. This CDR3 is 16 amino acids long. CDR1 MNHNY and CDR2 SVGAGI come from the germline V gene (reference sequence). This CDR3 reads CASSYLGGASTYEQYF. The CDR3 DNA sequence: TGTGCCAGCAGTTACCTAGGTGGGGCCTCCACCTACGAGCAGTACTTC.

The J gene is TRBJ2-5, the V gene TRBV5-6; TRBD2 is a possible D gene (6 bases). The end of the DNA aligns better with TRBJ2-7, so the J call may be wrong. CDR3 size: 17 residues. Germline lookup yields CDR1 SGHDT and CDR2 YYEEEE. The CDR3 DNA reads TGTGCCAGCAGCTTGGACAGTTTCAGGAGGGCCCACTACGAGCAGTACTTC. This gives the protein CASSLDSFRRAHYEQYF.

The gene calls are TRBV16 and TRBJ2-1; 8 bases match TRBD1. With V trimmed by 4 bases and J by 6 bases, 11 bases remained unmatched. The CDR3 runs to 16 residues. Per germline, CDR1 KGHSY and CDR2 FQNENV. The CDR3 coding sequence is TGTGCCAGCAGCCCCAGGGGGCTAGGTGCAGGCAATGAGCAGTTCTTC. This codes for CASSPRGLGAGNEQFF.

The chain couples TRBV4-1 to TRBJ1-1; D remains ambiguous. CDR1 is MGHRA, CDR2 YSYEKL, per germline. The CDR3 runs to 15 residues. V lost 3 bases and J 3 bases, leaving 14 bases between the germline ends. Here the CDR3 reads CASSHKQWEDTEAFF. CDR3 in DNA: TGCGCCAGCAGCCATAAACAGTGGGAGGACACTGAAGCTTTCTTT.

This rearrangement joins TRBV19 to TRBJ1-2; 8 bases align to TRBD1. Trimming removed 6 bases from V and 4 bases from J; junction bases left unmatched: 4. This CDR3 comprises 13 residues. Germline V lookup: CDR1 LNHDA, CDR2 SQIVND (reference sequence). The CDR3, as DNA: TGTGCCAGTAGCCCAGGGGGCGCCTATGGCTACACCTTC. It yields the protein CASSPGGAYGYTF.

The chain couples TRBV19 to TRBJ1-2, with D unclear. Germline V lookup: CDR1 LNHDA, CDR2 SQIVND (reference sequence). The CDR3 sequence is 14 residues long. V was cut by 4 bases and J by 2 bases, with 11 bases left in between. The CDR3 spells CASSRRTPNYGYTF. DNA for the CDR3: TGTGCCAGTAGTAGAAGGACTCCAAACTATGGCTACACCTTC.

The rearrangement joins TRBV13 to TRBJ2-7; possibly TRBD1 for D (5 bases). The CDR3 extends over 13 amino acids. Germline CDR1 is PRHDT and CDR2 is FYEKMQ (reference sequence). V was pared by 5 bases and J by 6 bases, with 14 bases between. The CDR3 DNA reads TGTGCCAGCAGCCCCGGCAGGGCACGCGAGCAGTACTTC. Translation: CASSPGRAREQYF.

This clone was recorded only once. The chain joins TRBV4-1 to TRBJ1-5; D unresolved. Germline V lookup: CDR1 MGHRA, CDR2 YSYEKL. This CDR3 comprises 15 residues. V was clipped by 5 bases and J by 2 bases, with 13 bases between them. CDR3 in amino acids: CASSAGDVGNQPQHF. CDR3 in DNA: TGCGCCAGCAGCGCAGGTGACGTGGGCAATCAGCCCCAGCATTTT.

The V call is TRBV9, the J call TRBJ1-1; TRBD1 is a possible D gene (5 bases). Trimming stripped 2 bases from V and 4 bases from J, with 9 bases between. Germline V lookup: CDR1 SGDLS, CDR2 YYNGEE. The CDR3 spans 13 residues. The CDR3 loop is CASSVGAGTEAFF. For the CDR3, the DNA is TGTGCCAGCAGCGTTGGGGCCGGCACTGAAGCTTTCTTT.

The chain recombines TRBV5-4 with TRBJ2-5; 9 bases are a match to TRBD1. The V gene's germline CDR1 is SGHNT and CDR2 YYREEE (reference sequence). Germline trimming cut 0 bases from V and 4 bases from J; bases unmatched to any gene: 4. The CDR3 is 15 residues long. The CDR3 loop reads CASSLVQGAGETQYF. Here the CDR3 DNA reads TGTGCCAGCAGCTTGGTACAGGGGGCTGGAGAGACCCAGTACTTC. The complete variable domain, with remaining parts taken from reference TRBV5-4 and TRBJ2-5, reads ETGVTQSPTHLIKTRGQQVTLRCSSQSGHNTVSWYQQALGQGPQFIFQYYREEENGRGNFPPRFSGLQFPNYSSELNVNALELDDSALYLCASSLVQGAGETQYFGPGTRLLVL.

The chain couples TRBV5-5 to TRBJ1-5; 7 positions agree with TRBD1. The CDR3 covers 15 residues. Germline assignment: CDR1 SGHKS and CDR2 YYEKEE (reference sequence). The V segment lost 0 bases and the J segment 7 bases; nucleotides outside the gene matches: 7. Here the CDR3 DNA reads TGTGCCAGCAGCTTGGCCCTAGGGGGCGGACAGCCCCAGCATTTT. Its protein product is CASSLALGGGQPQHF.

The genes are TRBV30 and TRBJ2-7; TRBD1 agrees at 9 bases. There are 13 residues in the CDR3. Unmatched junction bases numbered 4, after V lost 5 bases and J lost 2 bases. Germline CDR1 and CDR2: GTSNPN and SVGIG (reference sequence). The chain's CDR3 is CAWERTGAYEQYF. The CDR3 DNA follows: TGTGCCTGGGAAAGGACAGGGGCCTACGAGCAGTACTTC.

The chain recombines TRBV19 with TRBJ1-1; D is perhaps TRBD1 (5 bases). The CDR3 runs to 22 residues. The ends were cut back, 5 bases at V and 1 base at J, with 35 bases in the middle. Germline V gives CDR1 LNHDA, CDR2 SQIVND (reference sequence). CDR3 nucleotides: TGTGCCAGTAGTCCCCCTTCTCCGGGACGGAGGTCTATCCAGAAAGGGAACACTGAAGCTTTCTTT. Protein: CASSPPSPGRRSIQKGNTEAFF.

CDR3 loop: CASSPLLRNEQFF. The CDR3 nucleotides are TGTGCCAGCTCACCCCTACTTAGGAATGAGCAGTTCTTC. The rearrangement uses TRBV18 and TRBJ2-1, with D unresolved. V lost 3 bases, J lost 7 bases, and 10 bases lay in between. The CDR3 has 13 residues. The germline V gene has CDR1 KGHSH and CDR2 LQKENI.

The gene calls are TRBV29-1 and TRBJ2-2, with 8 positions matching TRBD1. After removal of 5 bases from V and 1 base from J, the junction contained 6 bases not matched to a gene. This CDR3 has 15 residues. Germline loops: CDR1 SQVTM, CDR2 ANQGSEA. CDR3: CSVRGQGLNTGELFF. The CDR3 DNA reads TGCAGCGTTCGAGGACAGGGCTTGAACACCGGGGAGCTGTTTTTT.

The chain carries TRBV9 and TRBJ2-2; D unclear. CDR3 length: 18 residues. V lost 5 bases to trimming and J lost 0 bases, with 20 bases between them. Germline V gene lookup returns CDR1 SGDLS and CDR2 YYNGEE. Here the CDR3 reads CASRARSRPESNTGELFF. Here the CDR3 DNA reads TGTGCCAGCAGGGCCCGCTCGCGTCCAGAATCGAACACCGGGGAGCTGTTTTTT.

Here the CDR3 reads CASSYSRPTDTQYF. CDR3 nucleotides: TGTGCCAGCAGTTACTCCCGCCCCACAGATACGCAGTATTTT. The V gene is TRBV6-5, the J gene TRBJ2-3; D is uncertain. This CDR3 is built from 14 residues. Per the germline V gene, CDR1 is MNHEY and CDR2 is SVGAGI. Trimming removed 0 bases at V and 2 bases at J, with 6 bases between.

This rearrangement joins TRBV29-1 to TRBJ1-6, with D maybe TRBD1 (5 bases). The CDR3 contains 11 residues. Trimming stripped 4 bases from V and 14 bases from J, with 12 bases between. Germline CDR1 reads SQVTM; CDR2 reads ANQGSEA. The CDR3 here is CSVAVGGTLHF. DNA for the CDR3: TGCAGCGTTGCGGTGGGGGGGACCCTCCACTTT.

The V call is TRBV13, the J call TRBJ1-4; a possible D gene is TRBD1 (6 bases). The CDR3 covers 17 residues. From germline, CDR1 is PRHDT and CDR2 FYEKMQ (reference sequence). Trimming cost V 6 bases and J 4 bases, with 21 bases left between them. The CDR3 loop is CASSFGGGRRSNEKLFF. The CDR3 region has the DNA TGTGCCAGCAGTTTTGGTGGGGGCAGACGAAGTAATGAAAAACTGTTTTTT.

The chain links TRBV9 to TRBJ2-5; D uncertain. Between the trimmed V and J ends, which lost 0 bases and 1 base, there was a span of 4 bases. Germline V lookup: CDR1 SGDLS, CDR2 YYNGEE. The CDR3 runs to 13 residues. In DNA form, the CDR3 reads TGTGCCAGCAGCGTAGGACTCCAAGAGACCCAGTACTTC. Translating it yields CASSVGLQETQYF.

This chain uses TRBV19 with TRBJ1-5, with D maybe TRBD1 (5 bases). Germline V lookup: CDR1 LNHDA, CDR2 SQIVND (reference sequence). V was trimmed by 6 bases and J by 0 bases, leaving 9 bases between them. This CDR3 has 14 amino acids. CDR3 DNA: TGTGCCAGTAGGACAGTTATTAGCAATCAGCCCCAGCATTTT. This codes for CASRTVISNQPQHF. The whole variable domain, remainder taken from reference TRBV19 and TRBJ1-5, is DGGITQSPKYLFRKEGQNVTLSCEQNLNHDAMYWYRQDPGQGLRLIYYSQIVNDFQKGDIAEGYSVSREKKESFPLTVTSAQKNPTAFYLCASRTVISNQPQHFGDGTRLSIL.

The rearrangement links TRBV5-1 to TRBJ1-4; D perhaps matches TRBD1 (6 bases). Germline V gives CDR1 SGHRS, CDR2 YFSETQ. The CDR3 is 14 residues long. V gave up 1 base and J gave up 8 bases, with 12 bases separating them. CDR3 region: CASSLKGDWEKLFF. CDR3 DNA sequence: TGCGCCAGCAGCTTGAAGGGGGATTGGGAAAAACTGTTTTTT.

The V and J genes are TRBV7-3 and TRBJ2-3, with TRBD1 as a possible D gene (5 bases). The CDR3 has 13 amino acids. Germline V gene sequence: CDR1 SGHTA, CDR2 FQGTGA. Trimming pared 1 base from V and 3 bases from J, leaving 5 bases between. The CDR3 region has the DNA TGTGCCAGCAGCTTAAGACAGACAGATACGCAGTATTTT. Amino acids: CASSLRQTDTQYF.

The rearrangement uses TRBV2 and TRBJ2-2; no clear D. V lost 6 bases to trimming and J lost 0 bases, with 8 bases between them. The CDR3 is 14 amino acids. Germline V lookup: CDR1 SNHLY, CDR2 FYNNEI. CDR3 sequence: CASRADSNTGELFF. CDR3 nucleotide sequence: TGTGCCAGCAGAGCCGACTCGAACACCGGGGAGCTGTTTTTT.

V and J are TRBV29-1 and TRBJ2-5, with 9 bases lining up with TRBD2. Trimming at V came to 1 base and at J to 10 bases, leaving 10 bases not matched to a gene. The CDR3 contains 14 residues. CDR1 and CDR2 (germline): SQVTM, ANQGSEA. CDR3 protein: CSVEGPSGGTLQYF. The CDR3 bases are TGCAGCGTTGAAGGGCCCAGCGGGGGGACCCTCCAGTACTTC.

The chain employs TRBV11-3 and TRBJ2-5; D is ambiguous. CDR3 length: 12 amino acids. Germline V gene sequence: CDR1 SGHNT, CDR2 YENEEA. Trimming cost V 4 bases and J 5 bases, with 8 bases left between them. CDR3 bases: TGTGCCAGCAGCTCGGAAGTTGAGACCCAGTACTTC. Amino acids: CASSSEVETQYF.

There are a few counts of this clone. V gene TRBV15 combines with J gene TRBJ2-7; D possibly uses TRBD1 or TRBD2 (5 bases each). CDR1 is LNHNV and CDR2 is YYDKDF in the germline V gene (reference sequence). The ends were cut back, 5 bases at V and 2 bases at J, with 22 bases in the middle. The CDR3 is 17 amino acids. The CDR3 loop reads CATSSHREGRFPYEQYF. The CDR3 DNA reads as TGTGCCACCAGCTCCCATCGAGAGGGGCGATTCCCCTACGAGCAGTACTTC. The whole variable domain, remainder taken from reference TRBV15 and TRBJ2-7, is DAMVIQNPRYQVTQFGKPVTLSCSQTLNHNVMYWYQQKSSQAPKLLFHYYDKDFNNEADTPDNFQSRRPNTSFCFLDIRSPGLGDTAMYLCATSSHREGRFPYEQYFGPGTRLTVT.